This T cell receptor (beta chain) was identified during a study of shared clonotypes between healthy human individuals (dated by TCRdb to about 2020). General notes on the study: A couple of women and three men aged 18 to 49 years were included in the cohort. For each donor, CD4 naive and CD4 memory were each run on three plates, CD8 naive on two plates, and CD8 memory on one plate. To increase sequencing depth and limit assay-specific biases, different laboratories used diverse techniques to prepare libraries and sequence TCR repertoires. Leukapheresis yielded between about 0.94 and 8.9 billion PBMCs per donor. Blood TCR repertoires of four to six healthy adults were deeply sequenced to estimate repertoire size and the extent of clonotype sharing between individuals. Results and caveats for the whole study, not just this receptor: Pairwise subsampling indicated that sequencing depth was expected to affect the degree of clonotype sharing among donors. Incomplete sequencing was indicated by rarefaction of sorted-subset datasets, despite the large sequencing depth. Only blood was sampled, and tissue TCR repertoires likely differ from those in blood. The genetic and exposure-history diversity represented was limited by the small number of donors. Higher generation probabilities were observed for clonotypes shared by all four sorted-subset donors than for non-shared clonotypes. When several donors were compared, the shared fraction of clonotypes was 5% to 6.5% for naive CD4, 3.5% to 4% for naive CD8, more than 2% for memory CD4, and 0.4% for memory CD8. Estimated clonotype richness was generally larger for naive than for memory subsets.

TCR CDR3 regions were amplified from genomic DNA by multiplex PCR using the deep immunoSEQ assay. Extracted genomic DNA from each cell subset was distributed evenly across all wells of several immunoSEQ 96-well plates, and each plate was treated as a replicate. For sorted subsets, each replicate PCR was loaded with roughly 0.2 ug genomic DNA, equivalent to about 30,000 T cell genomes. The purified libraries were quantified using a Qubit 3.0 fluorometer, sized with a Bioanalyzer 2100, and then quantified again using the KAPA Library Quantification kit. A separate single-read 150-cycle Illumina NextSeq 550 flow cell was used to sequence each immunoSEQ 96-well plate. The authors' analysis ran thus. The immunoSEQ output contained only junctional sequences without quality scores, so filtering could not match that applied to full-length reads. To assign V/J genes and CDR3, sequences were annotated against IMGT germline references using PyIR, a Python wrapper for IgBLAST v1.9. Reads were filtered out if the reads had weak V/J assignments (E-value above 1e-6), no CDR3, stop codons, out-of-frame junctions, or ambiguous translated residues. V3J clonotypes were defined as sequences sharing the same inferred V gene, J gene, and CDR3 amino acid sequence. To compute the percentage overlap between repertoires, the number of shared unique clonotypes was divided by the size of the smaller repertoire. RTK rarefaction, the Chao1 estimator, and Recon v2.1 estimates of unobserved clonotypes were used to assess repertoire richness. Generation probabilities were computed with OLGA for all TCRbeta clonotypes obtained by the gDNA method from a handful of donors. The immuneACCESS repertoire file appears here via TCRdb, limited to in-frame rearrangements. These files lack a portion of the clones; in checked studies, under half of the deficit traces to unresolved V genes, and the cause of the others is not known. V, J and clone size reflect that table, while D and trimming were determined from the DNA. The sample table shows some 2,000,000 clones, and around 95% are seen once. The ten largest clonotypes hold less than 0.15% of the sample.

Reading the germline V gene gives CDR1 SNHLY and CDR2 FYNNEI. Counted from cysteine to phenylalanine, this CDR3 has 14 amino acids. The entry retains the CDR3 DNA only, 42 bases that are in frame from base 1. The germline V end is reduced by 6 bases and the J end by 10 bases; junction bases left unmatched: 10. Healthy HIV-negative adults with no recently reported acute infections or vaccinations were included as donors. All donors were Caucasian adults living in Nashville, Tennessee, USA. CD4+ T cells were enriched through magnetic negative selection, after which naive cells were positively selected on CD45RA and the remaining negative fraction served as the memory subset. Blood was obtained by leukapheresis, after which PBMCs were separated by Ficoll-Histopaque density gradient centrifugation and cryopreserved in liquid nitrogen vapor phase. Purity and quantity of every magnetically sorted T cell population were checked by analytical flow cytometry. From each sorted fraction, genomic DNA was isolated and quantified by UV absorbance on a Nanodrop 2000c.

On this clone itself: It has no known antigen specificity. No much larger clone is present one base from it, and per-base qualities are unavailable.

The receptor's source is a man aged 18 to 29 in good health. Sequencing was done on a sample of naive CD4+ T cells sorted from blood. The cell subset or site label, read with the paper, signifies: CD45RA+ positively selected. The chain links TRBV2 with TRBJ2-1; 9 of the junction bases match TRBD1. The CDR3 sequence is CASSPGTGSREQFF. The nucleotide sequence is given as TGTGCCAGCAGCCCCGGGACAGGGTCAAGAGAGCAGTTCTTC.